The TCR beta chain described here comes from a study of blood T cell repertoires in COVID-19. The wider study: PBMCs, B-cell-depleted T cells, or T cells were the source of the cDNA or gDNA that made up the material.

Produced via immunoSEQ multiplex PCR; TCRdb's table is partial and in-frame only. The sample has some 80,000 clones, 90% seen once. The ends lost 1 base at V and 2 bases at J; junction bases unmatched: 3. The germline gives CDR1 MNHEY, CDR2 SVGEGT. The length of the CDR3 is 15 residues. The V gene is TRBV6-2 or TRBV6-3, the J gene TRBJ1-2; TRBD1 matches 8 bases. Sequencing was carried out using peripheral blood. This TCR derives from a human donor in a cohort sampled during active COVID-19. The CDR3 sequence is CASSYFAGGNYGYTF. The CDR3 DNA is TGTGCCAGCAGTTACTTTGCAGGGGGCAACTATGGCTACACCTTC.